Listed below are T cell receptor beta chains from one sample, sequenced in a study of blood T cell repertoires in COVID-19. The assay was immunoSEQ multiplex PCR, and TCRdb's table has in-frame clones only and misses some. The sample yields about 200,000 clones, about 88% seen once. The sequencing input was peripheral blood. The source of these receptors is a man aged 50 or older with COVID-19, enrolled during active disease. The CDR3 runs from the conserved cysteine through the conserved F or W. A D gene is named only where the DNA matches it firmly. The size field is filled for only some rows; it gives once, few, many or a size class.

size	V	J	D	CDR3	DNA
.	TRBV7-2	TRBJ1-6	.	CASSLQGLYSPLHF	TGTGCCAGCAGCTTACAGGGGTTGTATTCACCCCTCCACTTT
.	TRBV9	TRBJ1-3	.	CASSAEAGSPLRSGNTIYF	TGTGCCAGCAGCGCAGAAGCCGGGTCTCCCCTGCGCTCTGGAAACACCATATATTTT
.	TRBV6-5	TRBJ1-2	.	CASSYSFQDINYGYTF	TGTGCCAGCAGTTACTCGTTTCAGGACATTAACTATGGCTACACCTTC
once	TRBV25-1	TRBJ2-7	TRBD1	CASSVGLTDRDQYF	TGTGCCAGCAGTGTAGGGCTCACCGACAGGGACCAGTACTTC
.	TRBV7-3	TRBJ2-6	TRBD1	CASSSSTPGTGSGASVLTF	TGTGCCAGCAGCTCCTCCACTCCCGGGACAGGGTCTGGGGCCAGCGTCCTGACTTTC
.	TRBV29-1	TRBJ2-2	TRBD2	CSGSIGTSGGELFF	TGCAGCGGATCGATCGGGACTAGCGGGGGGGAGCTGTTTTTT
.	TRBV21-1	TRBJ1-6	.	CASSNQGYSYNSPLHF	TGTGCCAGCAGCAACCAGGGCTACTCCTATAATTCACCCCTCCACTTT
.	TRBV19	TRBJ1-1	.	CASSIHHGNTEAFF	TGTGCCAGTAGTATCCACCACGGGAACACTGAAGCTTTCTTT
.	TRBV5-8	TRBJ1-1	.	CASSSPSGRRSTEAFF	TGTGCCAGCAGCTCGCCTTCCGGTCGGAGGAGCACTGAAGCTTTCTTT
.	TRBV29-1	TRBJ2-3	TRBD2	CSVGAGGLPGTDTQYF	TGCAGCGTGGGGGCGGGGGGGCTCCCGGGCACAGATACGCAGTATTTT
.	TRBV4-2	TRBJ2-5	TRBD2	CASSQDASGGATKTQYF	TGTGCCAGCAGCCAAGATGCTAGCGGGGGGGCTACGAAGACCCAGTACTTC
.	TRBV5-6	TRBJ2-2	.	CASSLAWQGGTGELFF	TGTGCCAGCAGCTTGGCCTGGCAGGGTGGAACCGGGGAGCTGTTTTTT
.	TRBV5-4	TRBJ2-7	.	CASSLGGASVSYEQYF	TGTGCCAGCAGCTTGGGAGGAGCCAGCGTAAGCTACGAGCAGTACTTC
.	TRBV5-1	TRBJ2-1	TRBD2	CASSLSGGYNEQFF	TGCGCCAGCAGCTTGAGCGGGGGGTACAATGAGCAGTTCTTC
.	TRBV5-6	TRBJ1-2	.	CASSWGENYGYTF	TGTGCCAGCAGCTGGGGGGAGAACTATGGCTACACCTTC
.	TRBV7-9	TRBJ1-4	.	CASSSELGEKLFF	TGTGCCAGCAGCTCGGAGCTGGGTGAAAAACTGTTTTTT
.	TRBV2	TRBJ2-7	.	CASSKRDTSYEQYF	TGTGCCAGCAGCAAGAGGGACACGAGCTACGAGCAGTACTTC
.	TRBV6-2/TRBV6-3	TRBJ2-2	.	CASSPVGAGTGELFF	TGTGCCAGCAGCCCGGTGGGGGCGGGCACCGGGGAGCTGTTTTTT
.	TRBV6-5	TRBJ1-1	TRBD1	CASSYSTQGKTEAFF	TGTGCCAGCAGTTACTCGACACAGGGGAAAACTGAAGCTTTCTTT
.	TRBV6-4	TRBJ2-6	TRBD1	CASSDQGAGSGANVLTF	TGTGCCAGCAGTGATCAGGGGGCAGGTTCTGGGGCCAACGTCCTGACTTTC
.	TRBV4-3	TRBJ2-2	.	CASSQARNTGELFF	TGCGCCAGCAGCCAAGCCAGAAACACCGGGGAGCTGTTTTTT
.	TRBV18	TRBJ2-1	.	CASSEDGAYNEQFF	TGTGCCAGCTCCGAAGACGGGGCCTACAATGAGCAGTTCTTC
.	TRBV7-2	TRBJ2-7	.	CASSLAKGPYEQYF	TGTGCCAGCAGCTTAGCAAAGGGGCCCTACGAGCAGTACTTC
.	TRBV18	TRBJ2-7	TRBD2	CASSLGSGSSFSYEQYF	TGTGCCAGCTCACTCGGCAGCGGGAGCTCATTCTCCTACGAGCAGTACTTC
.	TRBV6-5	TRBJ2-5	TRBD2	CASRTSVETQYF	TGTGCCAGCAGGACTAGCGTGGAGACCCAGTACTTC
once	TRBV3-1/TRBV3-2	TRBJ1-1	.	CASSQEINTEAFF	TGTGCCAGCAGCCAGGAGATAAACACTGAAGCTTTCTTT
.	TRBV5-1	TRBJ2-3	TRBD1	CASSSTGDTDTQYF	TGCGCCAGCAGCTCCACAGGGGACACAGATACGCAGTATTTT
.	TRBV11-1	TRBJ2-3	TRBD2	CASSSLAGGPGDTQYF	TGTGCCAGCAGCTCCCTAGCGGGGGGGCCGGGAGATACGCAGTATTTT
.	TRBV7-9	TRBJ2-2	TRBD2	CASSGTSANTGELFF	TGTGCCAGCAGCGGGACTAGCGCGAACACCGGGGAGCTGTTTTTT
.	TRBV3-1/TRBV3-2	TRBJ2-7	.	CASSQSPGSGEQYF	TGTGCCAGCAGCCAATCTCCGGGAAGCGGCGAGCAGTACTTC
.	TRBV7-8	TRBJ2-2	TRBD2	CASSPRLAGANTGELFF	TGTGCCAGCAGCCCCAGACTAGCGGGTGCGAACACCGGGGAGCTGTTTTTT
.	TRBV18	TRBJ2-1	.	CASSPDYIDEQFF	TGTGCCAGCTCACCCGACTACATCGATGAGCAGTTCTTC
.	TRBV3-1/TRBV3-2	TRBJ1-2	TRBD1	CASSTRGQDNYGYTF	TGTGCCAGCAGCACCCGGGGACAGGATAACTATGGCTACACCTTC
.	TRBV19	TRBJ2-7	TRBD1	CASRPGQGAGEQYF	TGTGCCAGTAGACCGGGACAGGGGGCGGGGGAGCAGTACTTC
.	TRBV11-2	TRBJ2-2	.	CASSLDSPTNTGELFF	TGTGCCAGCAGCTTAGACAGTCCGACGAACACCGGGGAGCTGTTTTTT
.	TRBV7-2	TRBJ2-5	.	CASSPQTTGQETQYF	TGTGCCAGCAGCCCCCAAACAACGGGGCAAGAGACCCAGTACTTC
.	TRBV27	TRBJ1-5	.	CASSVIPPGTSNQPQHF	TGTGCCAGCAGTGTTATACCCCCTGGGACAAGCAATCAGCCCCAGCATTTT
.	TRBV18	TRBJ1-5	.	CASSPGDGRPLGRAQHF	TGTGCCAGCTCACCAGGGGATGGCAGGCCGCTTGGGAGAGCCCAGCATTTT
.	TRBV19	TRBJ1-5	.	CASSLPGVGQPQHF	TGTGCCAGTAGCTTACCAGGGGTGGGACAGCCCCAGCATTTT
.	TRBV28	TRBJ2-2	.	CASTARTGKGNSGELFF	TGTGCCAGCACCGCTAGGACTGGGAAAGGGAATTCCGGGGAGCTGTTTTTT
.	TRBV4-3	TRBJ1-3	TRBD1	CASSQAVWGASVTGGNTIYF	TGCGCCAGCAGCCAAGCGGTTTGGGGCGCTAGCGTGACAGGGGGAAACACCATATATTTT
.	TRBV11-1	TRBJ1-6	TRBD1	CASSQTGAFNSPLHF	TGTGCCAGCAGCCAGACAGGGGCTTTTAATTCACCCCTCCACTTT
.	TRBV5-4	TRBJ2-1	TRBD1	CASSVGGQGVNEQFF	TGTGCCAGCAGCGTGGGGGGACAGGGAGTAAATGAGCAGTTCTTC
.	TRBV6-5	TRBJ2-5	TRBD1	CASRHRGGETQYF	TGTGCCAGCAGACACAGGGGTGGAGAGACCCAGTACTTC
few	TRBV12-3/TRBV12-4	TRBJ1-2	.	CASSFSLYGYTF	TGTGCCAGCAGTTTTTCCCTATATGGCTACACCTTC
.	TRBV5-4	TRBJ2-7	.	CASSLDPGIYEQYF	TGTGCCAGCAGCTTGGATCCAGGGATCTACGAGCAGTACTTC
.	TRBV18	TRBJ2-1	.	CASSPGMSGNEQFF	TGTGCCAGCTCACCGGGGATGTCAGGGAATGAGCAGTTCTTC
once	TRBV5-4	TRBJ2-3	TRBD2	CASSLRSGRITDTQYF	TGTGCCAGCAGCTTGCGAAGCGGGAGAATTACAGATACGCAGTATTTT
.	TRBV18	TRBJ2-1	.	CASSPPGVAEQFF	TGTGCCAGCTCACCACCGGGCGTTGCTGAGCAGTTCTTC
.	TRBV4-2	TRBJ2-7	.	CASSQDETYEQYF	TGTGCCAGCAGCCAAGATGAGACCTACGAGCAGTACTTC
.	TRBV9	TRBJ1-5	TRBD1	CASSVGQGLNQPQHF	TGTGCCAGCAGCGTAGGACAGGGCCTCAATCAGCCCCAGCATTTT
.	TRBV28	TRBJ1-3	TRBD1	CASRMQGARGSGNTIYF	TGTGCCAGCAGGATGCAGGGGGCTCGGGGCTCTGGAAACACCATATATTTT
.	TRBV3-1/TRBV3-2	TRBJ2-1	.	CASSVTSTYNEQFF	TGTGCCAGCAGTGTGACTAGTACCTACAATGAGCAGTTCTTC
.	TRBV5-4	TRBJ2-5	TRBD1	CASSGRQGEETQYF	TGTGCCAGCAGCGGCCGACAGGGAGAAGAGACCCAGTACTTC
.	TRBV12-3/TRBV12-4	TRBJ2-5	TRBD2	CASSGSGGGTQYF	TGTGCCAGCAGTGGTAGCGGGGGAGGGACCCAGTACTTC
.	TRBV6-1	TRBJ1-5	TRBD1	CASSGPRQGSNSNQPQHF	TGTGCCAGCAGTGGACCAAGACAGGGATCTAATAGCAATCAGCCCCAGCATTTT
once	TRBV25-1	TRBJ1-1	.	CASSEIKGVNTEAFF	TGTGCCAGCAGTGAAATTAAGGGGGTGAACACTGAAGCTTTCTTT
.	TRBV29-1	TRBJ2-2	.	CSVGQLNTGELFF	TGCAGCGTCGGACAGCTGAACACCGGGGAGCTGTTTTTT